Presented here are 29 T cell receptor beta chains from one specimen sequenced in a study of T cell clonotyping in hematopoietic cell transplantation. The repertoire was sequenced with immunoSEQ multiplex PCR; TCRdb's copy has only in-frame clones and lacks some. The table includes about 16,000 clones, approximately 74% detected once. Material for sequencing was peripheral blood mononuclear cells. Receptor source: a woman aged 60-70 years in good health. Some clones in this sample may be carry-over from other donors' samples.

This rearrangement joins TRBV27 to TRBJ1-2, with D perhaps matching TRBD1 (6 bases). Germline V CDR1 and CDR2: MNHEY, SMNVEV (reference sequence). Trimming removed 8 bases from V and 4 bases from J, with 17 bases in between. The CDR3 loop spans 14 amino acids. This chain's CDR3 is CASRETGKGYGYTF. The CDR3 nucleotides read TGTGCCAGCCGCGAAACAGGGAAGGGCTATGGCTACACCTTC.

For the CDR3, the DNA is TGCGCCAGCAGCCAAGATCGCATACTGGATTACGGGGAGCAGTACTTC. This gives the protein CASSQDRILDYGEQYF. The V gene is TRBV4-1, the J gene TRBJ2-7; D remains ambiguous. Germline V gene data show CDR1 as MGHRA and CDR2 as YSYEKL. The V end was cut by 0 bases, the J end by 7 bases, with 19 bases between. The CDR3 spans 16 residues.

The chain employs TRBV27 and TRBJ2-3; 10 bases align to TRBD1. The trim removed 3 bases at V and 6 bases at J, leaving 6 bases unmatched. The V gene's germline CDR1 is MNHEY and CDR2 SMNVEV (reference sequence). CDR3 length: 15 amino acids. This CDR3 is CASSLETGGLDTQYF. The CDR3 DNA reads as TGTGCCAGCAGTTTGGAGACAGGGGGCTTGGATACGCAGTATTTT.

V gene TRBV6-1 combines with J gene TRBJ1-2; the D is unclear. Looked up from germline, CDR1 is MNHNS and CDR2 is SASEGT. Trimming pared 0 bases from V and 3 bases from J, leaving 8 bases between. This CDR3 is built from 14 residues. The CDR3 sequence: CASSEASRHYGYTF. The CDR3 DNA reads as TGTGCCAGCAGTGAAGCGTCACGGCACTATGGCTACACCTTC.

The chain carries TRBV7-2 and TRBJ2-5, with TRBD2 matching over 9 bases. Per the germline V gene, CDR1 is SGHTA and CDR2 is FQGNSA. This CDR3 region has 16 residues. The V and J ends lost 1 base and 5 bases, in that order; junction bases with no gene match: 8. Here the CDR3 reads CASSLGWRGGAETQYF. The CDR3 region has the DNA TGTGCCAGCAGCTTAGGATGGCGGGGGGGTGCGGAGACCCAGTACTTC.

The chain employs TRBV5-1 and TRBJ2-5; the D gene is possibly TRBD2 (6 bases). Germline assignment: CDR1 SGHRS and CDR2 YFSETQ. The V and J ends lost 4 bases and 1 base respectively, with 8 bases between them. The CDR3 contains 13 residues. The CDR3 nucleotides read TGCGCCAGCAGCCGGGGACTCCAAGAGACCCAGTACTTC. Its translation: CASSRGLQETQYF.

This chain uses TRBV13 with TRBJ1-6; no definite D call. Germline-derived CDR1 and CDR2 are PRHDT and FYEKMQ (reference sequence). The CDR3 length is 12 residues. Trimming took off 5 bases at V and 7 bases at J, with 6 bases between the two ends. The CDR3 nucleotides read TGTGCCAGCAGCGCGCGAAATTCACCCCTCCACTTT. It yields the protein CASSARNSPLHF.

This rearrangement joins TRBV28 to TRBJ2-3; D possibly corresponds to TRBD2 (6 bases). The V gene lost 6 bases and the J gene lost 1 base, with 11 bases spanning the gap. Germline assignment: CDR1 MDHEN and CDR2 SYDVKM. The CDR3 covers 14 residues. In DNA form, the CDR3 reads TGTGCCAGCAGCGTTAGCGGCCGCACAGATACGCAGTATTTT. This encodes CASSVSGRTDTQYF.

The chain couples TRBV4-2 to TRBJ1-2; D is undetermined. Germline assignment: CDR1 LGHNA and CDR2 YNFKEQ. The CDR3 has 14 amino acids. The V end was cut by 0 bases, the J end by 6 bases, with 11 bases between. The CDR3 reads CASSQDNGQNGYTF. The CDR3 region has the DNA TGTGCCAGCAGCCAAGATAACGGGCAGAATGGCTACACCTTC.

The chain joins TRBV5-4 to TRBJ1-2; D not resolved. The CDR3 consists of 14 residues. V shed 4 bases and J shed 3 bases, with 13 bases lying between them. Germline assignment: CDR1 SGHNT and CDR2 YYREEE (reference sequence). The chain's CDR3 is CASSPVRADYGYTF. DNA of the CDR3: TGTGCCAGCAGCCCCGTTCGGGCAGACTATGGCTACACCTTC.

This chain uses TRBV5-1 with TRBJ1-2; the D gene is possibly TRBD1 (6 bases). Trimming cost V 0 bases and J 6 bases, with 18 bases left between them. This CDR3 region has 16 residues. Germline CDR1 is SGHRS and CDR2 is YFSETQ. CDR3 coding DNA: TGCGCCAGCAGCTTGGTGTCAGGGGAGGGCTTAAATGGCTACACCTTC. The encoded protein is CASSLVSGEGLNGYTF.

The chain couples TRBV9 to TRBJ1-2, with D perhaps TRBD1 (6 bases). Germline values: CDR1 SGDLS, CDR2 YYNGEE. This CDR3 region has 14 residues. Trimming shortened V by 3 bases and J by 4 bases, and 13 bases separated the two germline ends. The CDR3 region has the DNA TGTGCCAGCAGCGCCCGGGACACCGGCTATGGCTACACCTTC. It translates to CASSARDTGYGYTF. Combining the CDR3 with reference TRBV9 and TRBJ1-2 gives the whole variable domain DSGVTQTPKHLITATGQRVTLRCSPRSGDLSVYWYQQSLDQGLQFLIQYYNGEERAKGNILERFSAQQFPDLHSELNLSSLELGDSALYFCASSARDTGYGYTFGSGTRLTVV.

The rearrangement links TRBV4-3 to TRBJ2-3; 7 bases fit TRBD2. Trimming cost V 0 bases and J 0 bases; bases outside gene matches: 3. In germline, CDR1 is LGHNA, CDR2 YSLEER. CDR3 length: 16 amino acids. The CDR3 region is CASSQDPGGSTDTQYF. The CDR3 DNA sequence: TGCGCCAGCAGCCAAGATCCGGGGGGAAGCACAGATACGCAGTATTTT.

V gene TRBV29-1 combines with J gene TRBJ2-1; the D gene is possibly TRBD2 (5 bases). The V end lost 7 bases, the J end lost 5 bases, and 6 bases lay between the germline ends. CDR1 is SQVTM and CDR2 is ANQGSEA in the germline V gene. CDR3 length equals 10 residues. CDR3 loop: CSAGDNEQFF. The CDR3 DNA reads TGCAGCGCCGGGGACAATGAGCAGTTCTTC.

The CDR3 is CASSLGREGLYEQYF. CDR3 bases: TGTGCCAGCAGCTTGGGACGGGAGGGCCTGTACGAGCAGTACTTC. The chain couples TRBV5-4 to TRBJ2-7, with 8 bases that match TRBD2. CDR3 size: 15 residues. CDR1 SGHNT and CDR2 YYREEE come from the germline V gene (reference sequence). With 0 bases clipped from V and 4 bases from J, the junction kept 6 bases outside the gene matches.

The CDR3 region has the DNA TGTGCCAGCAGTGGTGGACGAGGGGGGAGGGTCGACGAGCAGTACTTC. This gives the protein CASSGGRGGRVDEQYF. V is TRBV6-1 and J is TRBJ2-7; the D gene is possibly TRBD2 (7 bases). The germline V gene has CDR1 MNHNS and CDR2 SASEGT. V lost 4 bases and J lost 5, with 21 bases in between. The CDR3 length is 16 residues.

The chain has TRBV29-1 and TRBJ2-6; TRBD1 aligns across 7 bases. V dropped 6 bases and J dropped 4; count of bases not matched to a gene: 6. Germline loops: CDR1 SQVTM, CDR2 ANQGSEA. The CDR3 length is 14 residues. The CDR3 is CSVHTGVGANVLTF. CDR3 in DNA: TGCAGCGTACACACAGGGGTCGGGGCCAACGTCCTGACTTTC.

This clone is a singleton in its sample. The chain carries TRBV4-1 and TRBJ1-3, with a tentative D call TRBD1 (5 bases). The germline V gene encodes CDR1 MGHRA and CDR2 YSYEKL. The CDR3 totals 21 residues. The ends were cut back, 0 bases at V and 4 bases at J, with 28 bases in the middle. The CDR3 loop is CASSQDFTPRGWKGLGNTIYF. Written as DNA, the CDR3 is TGCGCCAGCAGCCAAGATTTCACCCCGAGAGGGTGGAAGGGGTTGGGAAACACCATATATTTT.

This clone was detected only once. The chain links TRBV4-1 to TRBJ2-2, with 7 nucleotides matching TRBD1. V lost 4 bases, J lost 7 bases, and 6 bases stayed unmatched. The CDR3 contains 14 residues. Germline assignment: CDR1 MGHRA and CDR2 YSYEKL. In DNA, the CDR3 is TGCGCCAGCAGCCTAAACAGGGGAATCGGGGAGCTGTTTTTT. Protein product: CASSLNRGIGELFF.

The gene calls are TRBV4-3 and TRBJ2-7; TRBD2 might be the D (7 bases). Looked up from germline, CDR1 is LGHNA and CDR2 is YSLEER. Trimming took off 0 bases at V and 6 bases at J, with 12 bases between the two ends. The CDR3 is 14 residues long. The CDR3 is CASSQDLRGGEQYF. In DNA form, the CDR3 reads TGCGCCAGCAGCCAAGATTTAAGGGGGGGCGAGCAGTACTTC.

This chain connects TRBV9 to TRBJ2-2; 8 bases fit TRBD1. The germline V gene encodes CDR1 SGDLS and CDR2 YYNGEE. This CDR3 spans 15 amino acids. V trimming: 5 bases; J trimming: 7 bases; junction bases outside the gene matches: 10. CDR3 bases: TGTGCCAGCAGGACCGAGATGACAGGGGTCGGGGAGCTGTTTTTT. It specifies CASRTEMTGVGELFF.

The CDR3 protein is CASSVGVLNTEAFF. The CDR3 nucleotides are TGTGCCAGCAGCGTAGGTGTACTGAACACTGAAGCTTTCTTT. The chain combines TRBV9 with TRBJ1-1, with D hard to call. The CDR3 runs to 14 residues. The germline V gene encodes CDR1 SGDLS and CDR2 YYNGEE. Trimming removed 0 bases from V and 0 bases from J, with 6 bases in between.

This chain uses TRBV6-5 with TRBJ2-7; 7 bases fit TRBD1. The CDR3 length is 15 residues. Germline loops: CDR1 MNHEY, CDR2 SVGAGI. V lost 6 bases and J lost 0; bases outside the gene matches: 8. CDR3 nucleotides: TGTGCCAGCAGACCCGACAGGGCGCGCTCCTACGAGCAGTACTTC. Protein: CASRPDRARSYEQYF.

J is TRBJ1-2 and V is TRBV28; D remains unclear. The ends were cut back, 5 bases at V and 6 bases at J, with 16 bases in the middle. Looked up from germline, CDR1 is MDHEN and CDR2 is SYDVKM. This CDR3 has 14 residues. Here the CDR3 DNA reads TGTGCCAGCAGTCTCCTCCAGGAGGTAGATGGCTACACCTTC. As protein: CASSLLQEVDGYTF.

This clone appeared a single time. DNA for the CDR3: TGCGCCAGCAGCTTGGCGGCTAGCGGGAACTACGAGCAGTACTTC. It is translated as CASSLAASGNYEQYF. The rearrangement links TRBV5-1 to TRBJ2-7; 9 nucleotides line up with TRBD2. Germline values: CDR1 SGHRS, CDR2 YFSETQ. V shed 0 bases and J 3 bases; nucleotides not matched to a gene: 4. This CDR3 has 15 amino acids. Complete variable domain (other parts from reference TRBV5-1 and TRBJ2-7): KAGVTQTPRYLIKTRGQQVTLSCSPISGHRSVSWYQQTPGQGLQFLFEYFSETQRNKGNFPGRFSGRQFSNSRSEMNVSTLELGDSALYLCASSLAASGNYEQYFGPGTRLTVT.

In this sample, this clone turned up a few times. CDR3 sequence reads: CASSTLGSRYGYTF. As DNA, the CDR3 is TGTGCCAGTAGTACCTTGGGGTCCCGCTATGGCTACACCTTC. The rearrangement joins TRBV19 to TRBJ1-2; D not certain. The CDR3 sequence is 14 residues long. Between the trimmed V and J ends, which lost 4 bases and 4 bases, there was a span of 13 bases. CDR1 is LNHDA and CDR2 is SQIVND in the germline V gene (reference sequence).

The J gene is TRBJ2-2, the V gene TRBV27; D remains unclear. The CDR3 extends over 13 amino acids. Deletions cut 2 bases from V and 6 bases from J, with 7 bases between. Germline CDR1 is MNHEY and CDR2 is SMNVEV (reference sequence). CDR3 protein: CASSLVAPGELFF. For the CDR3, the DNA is TGTGCCAGCAGTTTAGTTGCCCCCGGGGAGCTGTTTTTT.

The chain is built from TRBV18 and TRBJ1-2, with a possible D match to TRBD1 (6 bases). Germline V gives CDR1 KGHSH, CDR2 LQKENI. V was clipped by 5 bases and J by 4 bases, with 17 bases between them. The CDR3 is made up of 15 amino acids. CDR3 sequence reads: CASSASAGAAYGYTF. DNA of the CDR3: TGTGCCAGCTCAGCGAGTGCGGGGGCAGCCTATGGCTACACCTTC.

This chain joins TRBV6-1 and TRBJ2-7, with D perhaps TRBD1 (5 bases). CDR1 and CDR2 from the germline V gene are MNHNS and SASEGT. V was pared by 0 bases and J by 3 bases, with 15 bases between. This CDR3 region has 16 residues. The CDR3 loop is CASSEAAGFGNYEQYF. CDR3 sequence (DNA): TGTGCCAGCAGTGAAGCTGCAGGGTTCGGTAACTACGAGCAGTACTTC.